This T cell receptor (beta chain) was recorded in a study of technical replicates of blood from a few donors. In germline, CDR1 is SGHRS, CDR2 YFSETQ. CDR3 length: 15 residues. V dropped 2 bases and J dropped 2 bases, with 10 bases sitting between them. TCRdb's copy holds only in-frame clones and misses some; the assay was immunoSEQ multiplex PCR. The sample has tens of thousands of clones, 90% seen once; the top ten hold about 4.3%. The sequenced material came from PBMCs. This TCR came from a human donor in good health. Some clones in this sample may be carry-over from other donors' samples. The chain combines TRBV5-1 with TRBJ2-2, with D possibly matching TRBD1 (6 bases). CDR3 bases: TGCGCCAGCAGCTTCGGACAGATTAACACCGGGGAGCTGTTTTTT. This codes for CASSFGQINTGELFF.